The 17 T cell receptor beta chains below all came from one sample that was sequenced in a study of radiotherapy plus CTLA-4 blockade in lung cancer. Sequenced by immunoSEQ multiplex PCR; TCRdb stores in-frame clones only, minus some. The sample includes more than 90,000 clones, 80% to 90% of them seen just once. The material was peripheral blood, obtained from a patient treated with radiotherapy plus ipilimumab. The receptors were sampled from a human donor with non-small cell lung cancer that progressed on radiotherapy plus ipilimumab.

The chain carries TRBV21-1 and TRBJ1-1; the table's D call TRBD1 went unverified against the DNA. TRBV21-1 is deemed a pseudogene. The CDR3 is 15 amino acids. The CDR3 reads CASRRGDREDTEAFF. CDR3 DNA sequence: TGTGCCAGCAGAAGGGGAGACAGGGAGGACACTGAAGCTTTCTTT.

The chain joins TRBV4-2 to TRBJ2-1; 8 bases line up with TRBD1. CDR3 size: 17 residues. Germline V gives CDR1 LGHNA, CDR2 YNFKEQ. The trim removed 0 bases at V and 4 bases at J, leaving 8 bases unmatched. CDR3 nucleotide sequence: TGTGCCAGCAGCCAAGACGGACAGGGAGGTTTTTACAATGAGCAGTTCTTC. It is translated as CASSQDGQGGFYNEQFF.

The chain is built from TRBV29-1 and TRBJ1-1; tentative D call: TRBD1 (5 bases). Germline V lookup: CDR1 SQVTM, CDR2 ANQGSEA. Trimming shortened V by 3 bases and J by 2 bases, and 13 bases separated the two germline ends. The CDR3 covers 14 residues. The CDR3 nucleotides read TGCAGCGTTGAGCCCCGGGACGGCAACACTGAAGCTTTCTTT. Translating gives CSVEPRDGNTEAFF.

This sequence joins TRBV19 and TRBJ1-2; 8 nucleotides agree with TRBD1. The ends lost 9 bases at V and 4 bases at J; junction bases unmatched: 16. The CDR3 has 16 amino acids. Germline loops: CDR1 LNHDA, CDR2 SQIVND (reference sequence). The CDR3 protein is CASYPTGHTGGYGYTF. The CDR3 coding sequence is TGTGCCAGCTATCCAACTGGACATACAGGGGGCTATGGCTACACCTTC.

CDR3 amino acids: CASSLGTRFSNEQFF. The CDR3 coding sequence is TGCGCCAGCAGCTTGGGGACTAGATTCTCCAATGAGCAGTTCTTC. The chain employs TRBV5-1 and TRBJ2-1, with TRBD2 matching over 7 bases. In germline, CDR1 is SGHRS, CDR2 YFSETQ. The CDR3 has 15 amino acids. Unmatched junction bases numbered 6, after V lost 0 bases and J lost 6 bases. Full variable domain (missing parts from reference TRBV5-1 and TRBJ2-1): KAGVTQTPRYLIKTRGQQVTLSCSPISGHRSVSWYQQTPGQGLQFLFEYFSETQRNKGNFPGRFSGRQFSNSRSEMNVSTLELGDSALYLCASSLGTRFSNEQFFGPGTRLTVL.

J is TRBJ2-1 and V is TRBV5-1, with 11 bases identical to TRBD2. This CDR3 comprises 15 residues. V lost 1 base to trimming and J lost 9 bases; unmatched junction nucleotides: 6. CDR1 SGHRS and CDR2 YFSETQ come from the germline V gene. CDR3 loop: CASSLTGTSGSEQFF. CDR3 nucleotides: TGCGCCAGCAGCTTGACCGGGACTAGCGGTTCTGAGCAGTTCTTC.

J is TRBJ2-1 and V is TRBV5-8; 12 bases map to TRBD2. The CDR3 runs to 17 residues. V gave up 9 bases and J gave up 4 bases; unmatched junction bases: 14. Germline-derived CDR1 and CDR2 are SGHTS and YDEGEE. In nucleotides, the CDR3 is TGTGCCACCAGGCGGGCTAGCGGGAGGGGTCTATACAATGAGCAGTTCTTC. This sequence encodes CATRRASGRGLYNEQFF.

The table lists this clone with a few counts. V gene TRBV19 combines with J gene TRBJ1-1, with D perhaps matching TRBD1 (5 bases). This CDR3 is 13 amino acids long. Germline CDR1 reads LNHDA; CDR2 reads SQIVND (reference sequence). Trimming took 4 bases from V and 8 from J, leaving 14 bases between them. CDR3 coding DNA: TGTGCCAGTAGTAGTCGGGACGGAGAAGAAGCTTTCTTT. Translation: CASSSRDGEEAFF.

The genes are TRBV21-1 and TRBJ2-7. TRBV21-1 is a pseudogene segment. This CDR3 comprises 14 residues. CDR3 bases: TGTGCCAGCAGCAAGGATGGTCCTCTCTGCGAGCAGTACTTC. This encodes CASSKDGPLCEQYF.

The chain has TRBV7-6 and TRBJ1-2, with 11 bases fitting TRBD1. The CDR3 extends over 15 amino acids. The V gene's germline CDR1 is SGHVS and CDR2 FNYEAQ. V was pared by 2 bases and J by 7 bases, with 6 bases of the junction left unmatched. The CDR3 bases are TGTGCCAGCAGCTTATCCGGACAGGGGGCGGGTGGCTACACCTTC. It yields the protein CASSLSGQGAGGYTF.

The table lists this clone with a count of one. This CDR3 is CAWTTTGAAGELFF. The CDR3 DNA follows: TGTGCCTGGACAACTACAGGGGCCGCCGGGGAGCTGTTTTTT. The J gene is TRBJ2-2, the V gene TRBV30, with 7 bases matching TRBD1. V was clipped by 4 bases and J by 6 bases; unmatched bases: 8. CDR3 length equals 14 residues. The germline V gene has CDR1 GTSNPN and CDR2 SVGIG (reference sequence).

The rearrangement joins TRBV5-1 to TRBJ2-1; a possible D gene is TRBD2 (5 bases). V dropped 4 bases and J dropped 3 bases, with 17 bases sitting between them. CDR1 is SGHRS, CDR2 YFSETQ, per germline. The CDR3 totals 16 residues. The CDR3 DNA sequence: TGCGCCAGCAGCCTAACGACTAAGCGGATCTACAATGAGCAGTTCTTC. Translating it yields CASSLTTKRIYNEQFF.

The chain has TRBV7-2 and TRBJ2-7; D is unresolved. CDR1 and CDR2 (germline): SGHTA, FQGNSA. The V end was cut by 4 bases, the J end by 3 bases, with 16 bases between. This CDR3 region has 15 residues. In DNA, the CDR3 is TGTGCCAGCAGCTCGGCCGGCGGCGCAGTCTACGAGCAGTACTTC. This translates into CASSSAGGAVYEQYF.

The V and J genes are TRBV12-5 and TRBJ2-2, with a tentative D call TRBD1 (6 bases). The V gene lost 5 bases and the J gene lost 6 bases, with 7 bases spanning the gap. This CDR3 has 12 residues. CDR1 and CDR2 (germline): LGHNT, FRNRAP. The CDR3 nucleotides are TGTGCTAGTGGTGGACAGCCCGGGGAGCTGTTTTTT. As protein: CASGGQPGELFF.

The chain carries TRBV6-6 and TRBJ2-1, with TRBD2 matching 15 bases. J was trimmed by 7 bases and V by 5 bases; bases with no gene match: 0. CDR1 and CDR2 from the germline V gene are MNHNY and SVGAGI (reference sequence). CDR3 size: 14 residues. The DNA for the CDR3 is TGTGCCAGCAGTGGGACTAGCGGGGGGAATGAGCAGTTCTTC. This codes for CASSGTSGGNEQFF.

This rearrangement joins TRBV11-2 to TRBJ2-2; 8 bases match TRBD1. V trimming: 2 bases; J trimming: 5 bases; junction bases outside the gene matches: 4. From germline, CDR1 is SGHAT and CDR2 FQNNGV. The CDR3 is 15 amino acids. The CDR3, as DNA: TGTGCCAGCAGCTTACAGGGGGCCTTAACCGGGGAGCTGTTTTTT. This gives the protein CASSLQGALTGELFF.

The rearrangement joins TRBV19 to TRBJ2-7; tentatively, D is TRBD1 or TRBD2 (5 bases each). In germline, CDR1 is LNHDA, CDR2 SQIVND (reference sequence). V shed 5 bases and J shed 0 bases, with 14 bases lying between them. CDR3 length equals 15 residues. CDR3 in amino acids: CASSAWQGVSYEQYF. Here the CDR3 DNA reads TGTGCCAGTAGTGCCTGGCAGGGAGTCTCCTACGAGCAGTACTTC. Looking up the rest from reference TRBV19 and TRBJ2-7 gives the full variable domain: DGGITQSPKYLFRKEGQNVTLSCEQNLNHDAMYWYRQDPGQGLRLIYYSQIVNDFQKGDIAEGYSVSREKKESFPLTVTSAQKNPTAFYLCASSAWQGVSYEQYFGPGTRLTVT.